The 14 T cell receptor beta chains below come from one sample, sequenced in a study of breast tumors, draining lymph nodes, adjacent tissues. Via MiXCR, TCRdb re-called the multiplex PCR reads, giving one row per CDR3 protein. The table has some 14,000 distinct CDR3 sequences, 45% to 70% seen once; the top ten hold around 31%. The sample taken for sequencing was tumor-adjacent breast tissue. Receptor source: a female donor with breast cancer. Some clones in this sample may be carry-over from other donors' samples.

This clonotype was seen a handful of times. The CDR3 loop is CSARGLAGNAYNEQFF. CDR3 coding DNA: TGCAGTGCTAGGGGACTAGCGGGAAACGCCTACAATGAGCAGTTCTTC. V usage is TRBV20-1 and J usage is TRBJ2-1; TRBD2 matches at 13 bases. Germline V lookup: CDR1 DFQATT, CDR2 SNEGSKA (reference sequence). The junction had 4 bases not matched to a gene; V was cut back by 3 bases and J by 2 bases. This CDR3 comprises 16 residues.

The rearrangement links TRBV11-2 to TRBJ2-2; D is ambiguous. The germline CDR1 and CDR2 sequences are SGHAT and FQNNGV. The CDR3 is 14 amino acids. V lost 2 bases and J 3 bases, leaving 7 bases between the germline ends. The CDR3 region has the DNA TGTGCCAGCAGCTTAAGGGCATACACCGGGGAGCTGTTTTTT. The encoded protein is CASSLRAYTGELFF.

The chain joins TRBV7-8 to TRBJ1-5, with D uncertain. The CDR3 spans 12 residues. Germline values: CDR1 SGHVS, CDR2 FQNEAQ. Trimming cost V 2 bases and J 7 bases, with 6 bases left between them. CDR3 nucleotide sequence: TGTGCCAGCAGCTTACTAATCCAGCCCCAGCATTTT. This sequence encodes CASSLLIQPQHF.

About this clonotype itself: One end of the junction does not line up with germline, which may come from a read error. The chain is built from TRBV5-5 and TRBJ1-2; D gene ambiguous. Germline CDR1 SGHKS, CDR2 YYEKEE (reference sequence). The CDR3 length is 12 residues. Written as DNA, the CDR3 is TGTGCCGGCAGCACAGCAGCCGCGGGCTACACCTTC. Translated: CAGSTAAAGYTF.

This chain connects TRBV9 to TRBJ2-7; 7 nucleotides line up with TRBD1. The J segment lost 7 bases and the V segment lost 7 bases, leaving 8 bases of the junction unmatched. This CDR3 is 12 amino acids long. CDR1 is SGDLS and CDR2 is YYNGEE in the germline V gene. The CDR3: CASGKTGNEQYF. The CDR3 nucleotides read TGTGCCAGCGGCAAGACAGGGAATGAGCAGTACTTC.

This clonotype was counted many times. A read error is possible here, since a much larger clone lies one base away. The rearrangement joins TRBV6-5 to TRBJ1-5; D may be TRBD1 (6 bases). This CDR3 spans 14 amino acids. Germline V gives CDR1 MNHEY, CDR2 SVGAGI. The ends were cut back, 5 bases at V and 5 bases at J, with 13 bases in the middle. This CDR3 is CASSHRAAYQPQHF. CDR3 DNA sequence: TGTGCCAGCAGTCACAGGGCCGCTTATCAGCCCCAGCATTTT.

This clonotype was recorded at least ten times. This chain joins TRBV27 and TRBJ2-5; D possibly corresponds to TRBD1 (6 bases). Germline values: CDR1 MNHEY, CDR2 SMNVEV (reference sequence). V was trimmed by 5 bases and J by 5 bases, leaving 15 bases between them. This CDR3 contains 14 residues. CDR3 region: CASSQSTGAETQYF. CDR3 coding DNA: TGTGCCAGCAGTCAGTCGACAGGAGCGGAGACCCAGTACTTC.

This clonotype is judged medium-sized. The V and J genes are TRBV7-9 and TRBJ1-2; D not certain. Germline assignment: CDR1 SEHNR and CDR2 FQNEAQ (reference sequence). This CDR3 spans 14 amino acids. Deletions cut 5 bases from V and 0 bases from J, with 10 bases between. CDR3 residues: CASSPGGANYGYTF. The CDR3 DNA reads TGTGCCAGCAGCCCGGGAGGAGCTAACTATGGCTACACCTTC.

The genes are TRBV5-1 and TRBJ1-3, with a tentative D call TRBD1 (5 bases). CDR1 and CDR2 from the germline V gene are SGHRS and YFSETQ. V lost 0 bases and J 4 bases, leaving 17 bases between the germline ends. The CDR3 is made up of 17 amino acids. The CDR3 loop reads CASSLASGDRWGNTIYF. The CDR3 DNA reads TGCGCCAGCAGCTTGGCTTCCGGGGACCGCTGGGGAAACACCATATATTTT.

The chain couples TRBV28 to TRBJ1-3; no clear D. The CDR3 has 14 residues. Trimming removed 3 bases from V and 4 bases from J, with 10 bases in between. From germline, CDR1 is MDHEN and CDR2 SYDVKM. The CDR3 here is CASSFEGQGNTIYF. The CDR3 region has the DNA TGTGCCAGCAGTTTCGAAGGTCAGGGAAACACCATATATTTT. The variable domain in full, completed from reference TRBV28 and TRBJ1-3, reads DVKVTQSSRYLVKRTGEKVFLECVQDMDHENMFWYRQDPGLGLRLIYFSYDVKMKEKGDIPEGYSVSREKKERFSLILESASTNQTSMYLCASSFEGQGNTIYFGEGSWLTVV.

This clonotype was recorded only once. V gene TRBV7-9 combines with J gene TRBJ2-7; the match to TRBD2 covers 13 bases. Germline V lookup: CDR1 SEHNR, CDR2 FQNEAQ (reference sequence). Unmatched junction bases numbered 13, after V lost 5 bases and J lost 9 bases. This CDR3 region has 16 residues. CDR3 in DNA: TGTGCCAGCAGCCCCACTGGACTAGCGGGAGTAGGACGGCAGTACTTC. This translates into CASSPTGLAGVGRQYF. Combining the CDR3 with reference TRBV7-9 and TRBJ2-7 gives the whole variable domain DTGVSQNPRHKITKRGQNVTFRCDPISEHNRLYWYRQTLGQGPEFLTYFQNEAQLEKSRLLSDRFSAERPKGSFSTLEIQRTEQGDSAMYLCASSPTGLAGVGRQYFGPGTRLTVT.

This clonotype was detected ten times or more. The chain employs TRBV5-1 and TRBJ1-3; 7 nucleotides line up with TRBD1. This CDR3 region has 15 residues. Trimming removed 2 bases from V and 4 bases from J; junction bases left unmatched: 6. Germline V gives CDR1 SGHRS, CDR2 YFSETQ. As DNA, the CDR3 is TGCGCCAGCAGCTTAAACACAGGGGTCGGAAACACCATATATTTT. Residues: CASSLNTGVGNTIYF.

V is TRBV12-3 or TRBV12-4 and J is TRBJ1-2, with a weak D call TRBD1 (5 bases). The CDR3 totals 12 residues. The germline V and J ends were trimmed by 6 bases and 5 bases, with 10 bases remaining between them. CDR3 bases: TGTGCCAGCAGCCCGGGGGTTTATGGCTACACCTTC. As protein: CASSPGVYGYTF.

The V and J genes are TRBV6-5 and TRBJ2-1, with a weak D call TRBD2 (5 bases). Germline V gives CDR1 MNHEY, CDR2 SVGAGI. The CDR3 extends over 16 amino acids. V gave up 7 bases and J gave up 0 bases, with 16 bases separating them. As DNA, the CDR3 is TGTGCCAGCACCTTCCGGGTAGCGAGCTCCTACAATGAGCAGTTCTTC. This translates into CASTFRVASSYNEQFF.